This T cell receptor (beta chain) comes out of a study of T cell responses to AZD1222 COVID-19 vaccine. Study summary: Pooling of second doses given at about 4 or about 12 weeks was done.

Study conclusions and caveats: Donors skewed white British and female; clonal diversity was possibly underestimated. A rise in Spike-specific TCR breadth and depth followed two AZD1222 doses.

TCRdb's copy holds only in-frame clones and misses some; the assay was immunoSEQ multiplex PCR. The sample lists about 120,000 clones, 85% to 95% occurring once. As concerns this clone: Its antigen is unidentified.

V was pared by 5 bases and J by 2 bases, with 11 bases of the junction left unmatched. In germline, CDR1 is PRHDT, CDR2 FYEKMQ (reference sequence). The CDR3 loop spans 16 amino acids. This chain links TRBV13 with TRBJ1-2, with 7 bases aligning to TRBD1. The sample here was peripheral blood, taken on day 0 of AZD1222 vaccination. The receptor comes from an adult in good health. The CDR3 DNA follows: TGTGCCAGCAGCGCGCTCCACAGGGGAACAAACTATGGCTACACCTTC. This encodes CASSALHRGTNYGYTF.